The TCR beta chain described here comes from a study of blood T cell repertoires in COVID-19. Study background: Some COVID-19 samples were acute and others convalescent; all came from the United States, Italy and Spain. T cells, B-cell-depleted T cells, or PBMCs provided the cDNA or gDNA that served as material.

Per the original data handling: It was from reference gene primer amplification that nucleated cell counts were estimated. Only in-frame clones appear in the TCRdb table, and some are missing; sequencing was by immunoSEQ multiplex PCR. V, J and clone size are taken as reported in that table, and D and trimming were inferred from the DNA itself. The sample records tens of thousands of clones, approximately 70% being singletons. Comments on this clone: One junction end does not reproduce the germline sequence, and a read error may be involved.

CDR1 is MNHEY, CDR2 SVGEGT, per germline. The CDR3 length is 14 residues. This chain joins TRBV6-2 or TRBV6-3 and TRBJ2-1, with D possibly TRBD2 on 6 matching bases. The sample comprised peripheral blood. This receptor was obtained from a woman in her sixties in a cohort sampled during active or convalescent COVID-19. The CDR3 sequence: CANSYSGLWSEQFF. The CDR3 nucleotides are TGTGCCAACAGTTACAGCGGGTTATGGAGTGAGCAGTTCTTC.